This T cell receptor (beta chain) was sequenced during a study of blood T cell repertoires in COVID-19 (dated by TCRdb to 2018 to 2021). General notes on the study: Samples covering the acute and convalescent phases of COVID-19 were provided by collaborators in the United States, Italy and Spain. A freely available public database, intended as a resource for researchers studying the immune response to SARS-CoV-2, is where the repertoires were released. The prospective study material was composed of cDNA or gDNA derived from T cells, B-cell-depleted T cells, or PBMCs. Subjects who had been exposed to COVID-19, were actively infected with it, or had recovered from it provided the deeply sampled blood TCRbeta repertoires that made up the dataset. HLA class I and class II types, where available, came from metadata supplied by the sample provider rather than from assay-based typing. Sample metadata almost always included a de-identified subject ID, COVID-19 status, age in years and sex. Samples came from the ongoing ImmuneRACE study (first 160 participants) plus 1,254 subjects from 6 global collaborators.

TCRbeta CDR3 regions were amplified from genomic DNA by means of the immunoSEQ Assay, a bias-controlled multiplex PCR. The original methods were these. Within the assay, amplification of reference gene primers was used to estimate how many nucleated cells each sample contained. To quantify the absolute abundance of each unique TCRbeta CDR3 rearrangement, sequence reads were collapsed and filtered. For each sample, productive Simpson clonality was calculated by taking the square root of Simpson's diversity index across productive rearrangements. TCRdb carries this immuneACCESS record with in-frame sequences only. Its versions omit some clonotypes, under half of them owing to an unresolved V gene in the studies checked, with the rest unexplained. The D gene and trimming were derived from the DNA, and the V and J assignments and clone size from that table. The sample table holds about 88,000 clones, of which over 80% were seen once. 11% of the sample comes from the top ten.

Study-wide findings and limitations: Clinical and demographic metadata were provided uncurated, with the amount varying by source and participant.

In the case of this clone: Its antigen remains unidentified. Base qualities are not recorded, but no much larger clone differs from it by a single base.

From the germline V gene, CDR1 is SGHDT and CDR2 is YYEEEE. V is pared back by 1 base and J by 1 base, with 11 bases lying between the germline termini. The CDR3, from cysteine to phenylalanine, totals 15 residues. Kept here is only the CDR3 DNA, which spans 45 bases and is read in frame from base 1. Whole blood was collected in K2EDTA tubes by collaborating institutions according to the institutions' own protocols. For TCRbeta analysis, collaborators shipped samples as frozen whole blood, isolated PBMCs, or DNA extracted from either of those sample types. This chain joins TRBV5-6 to TRBJ2-5; no D gene is confidently identified. The sample comprised peripheral blood. The sequence was obtained from a man at least 80 years old with acute or convalescent COVID-19. The sequenced DNA: TGTGCCAGCAGCTTGCCAGCGAGTGCCCAAGAGACCCAGTACTTC. Translated, this gives CASSLPASAQETQYF.